A single sample gave rise to the 10 T cell receptor beta chains below, sequenced in a study of identical twins. TCRdb re-called the 5' RACE reads through MiXCR, storing one row per CDR3 protein. The sample yields more than 400,000 distinct CDR3 sequences, roughly 15% seen once. This sample also belongs to another study, concerning yellow fever vaccine responses in identical twins.

The sequencing sample was made of CD4+ T cells sorted from blood. All receptors come from a woman aged 18-29 years in good health.

This chain uses TRBV3-1 with TRBJ2-1; tentatively, D is TRBD1 (6 bases). With 3 bases removed from V and 7 bases from J, the gap between germline ends came to 16 bases. The CDR3 length is 15 residues. Germline loops: CDR1 LGHDT, CDR2 YNNKEL (reference sequence). CDR3 amino acids: CASSQVWGPINEQFF. CDR3 sequence (DNA): TGTGCCAGCAGCCAGGTTTGGGGGCCGATAAATGAGCAGTTCTTC.

This clonotype was seen only a few times. V gene TRBV20-1 combines with J gene TRBJ1-2; tentative D call: TRBD1 (6 bases). V was clipped by 6 bases and J by 4 bases, with 15 bases between them. CDR3 length equals 13 residues. Germline V CDR1 and CDR2: DFQATT, SNEGSKA (reference sequence). DNA of the CDR3: TGCAGTGCCACAGGGTTTTCTCCCTATGGCTACACCTTC. Amino acid sequence: CSATGFSPYGYTF.

The chain uses TRBV10-3 and TRBJ1-1; tentative D call: TRBD1 (5 bases). In germline, CDR1 is ENHRY, CDR2 SYGVKD. The V and J ends lost 8 bases and 0 bases respectively, with 13 bases between them. This CDR3 region has 14 residues. The CDR3 protein is CAIGLPGLNTEAFF. The CDR3 DNA follows: TGTGCCATCGGATTGCCGGGGCTGAACACTGAAGCTTTCTTT.

The chain has TRBV5-6 and TRBJ2-1; TRBD1 matches 7 bases. This CDR3 contains 15 residues. With V trimmed by 3 bases and J by 4 bases, 7 bases remained unmatched. Germline CDR1 is SGHDT and CDR2 is YYEEEE. This chain's CDR3 is CASSSGGFGYNEQFF. The CDR3 nucleotides are TGTGCCAGCAGCTCAGGGGGATTCGGGTACAATGAGCAGTTCTTC.

This clonotype has a handful of counts. The rearrangement links TRBV5-4 to TRBJ2-7; no clear D gene. V was clipped by 5 bases and J by 2 bases, with 17 bases between them. The CDR3 spans 15 residues. Germline assignment: CDR1 SGHNT and CDR2 YYREEE (reference sequence). The CDR3 protein is CASRLDPELPYEQYV. The CDR3 coding sequence is TGTGCCAGCAGGCTGGATCCAGAACTACCCTACGAGCAGTACGTC.

This clonotype showed up just a few times. The genes are TRBV4-1 and TRBJ1-5; perhaps TRBD1 as D (5 bases). The CDR3 has 13 residues. Looked up from germline, CDR1 is MGHRA and CDR2 is YSYEKL. V lost 4 bases to trimming and J lost 5 bases, with 9 bases between them. This CDR3 reads CASSREGDQPQHF. The CDR3, as DNA: TGCGCCAGCAGCCGCGAAGGGGATCAGCCCCAGCATTTT.

This clonotype was observed many times. The chain is built from TRBV29-1 and TRBJ2-1; D unresolved. V lost 3 bases, J lost 3 bases, and 6 bases lay in between. CDR3 length: 12 residues. The V gene's germline CDR1 is SQVTM and CDR2 ANQGSEA. The CDR3 DNA follows: TGCAGCGTTGATTCCGGCTACAATGAGCAGTTCTTC. Translating gives CSVDSGYNEQFF.

This clonotype was counted once. V gene TRBV20-1 combines with J gene TRBJ2-3, with D unclear. The V and J ends lost 0 bases and 0 bases respectively, with 10 bases between them. This CDR3 has 15 residues. Germline values: CDR1 DFQATT, CDR2 SNEGSKA (reference sequence). This CDR3 is CSARDIGRSTDTQYF. The CDR3 DNA is TGCAGTGCTAGAGATATAGGACGGAGCACAGATACGCAGTATTTT.

The chain recombines TRBV10-3 with TRBJ1-5, with TRBD1 matching 8 bases. Losses at the gene ends were 4 bases for V and 3 bases for J; bases not matched to a gene: 11. The length of the CDR3 is 17 residues. Germline CDR1 reads ENHRY; CDR2 reads SYGVKD. For the CDR3, the DNA is TGTGCCATCAGTGGCCCGCCTACAGGGGGGAACAATCAGCCCCAGCATTTT. This encodes CAISGPPTGGNNQPQHF.

This clonotype came up many times. The chain is built from TRBV5-1 and TRBJ2-3; 7 bases line up with TRBD1. Germline V gives CDR1 SGHRS, CDR2 YFSETQ. J gave up 2 bases and V 0 bases, and 6 bases lay outside the gene matches. CDR3 length: 16 amino acids. This CDR3 is CASSLGRDRLTDTQYF. CDR3 in DNA: TGCGCCAGCAGCTTGGGCCGGGACAGACTCACAGATACGCAGTATTTT.